This T cell receptor (beta chain) was retrieved from a study of PD-L1 blockade in urothelial cancer. TCRdb keeps only in-frame clones here, not all; method: immunoSEQ multiplex PCR. The sample records 95,000 or so clones, over 75% being singletons. Germline loops: CDR1 SGHVS, CDR2 FQNEAQ. V gave up 1 base and J gave up 7 bases; unmatched junction bases: 7. CDR3 length equals 14 residues. Indicated time point: pretreatment peripheral blood. The cohort comprised individuals with locally advanced or metastatic urothelial carcinoma. This specimen was PBMCs, taken around atezolizumab (anti-PD-L1) treatment. This chain uses TRBV7-8 with TRBJ2-7, with 7 bases matching TRBD1. This TCR came from a man aged 55 to 70 with urothelial cancer. The CDR3 loop reads CASSLETGYDEQYF. The DNA for the CDR3 is TGTGCCAGCAGCTTAGAGACAGGGTATGATGAGCAGTACTTC.